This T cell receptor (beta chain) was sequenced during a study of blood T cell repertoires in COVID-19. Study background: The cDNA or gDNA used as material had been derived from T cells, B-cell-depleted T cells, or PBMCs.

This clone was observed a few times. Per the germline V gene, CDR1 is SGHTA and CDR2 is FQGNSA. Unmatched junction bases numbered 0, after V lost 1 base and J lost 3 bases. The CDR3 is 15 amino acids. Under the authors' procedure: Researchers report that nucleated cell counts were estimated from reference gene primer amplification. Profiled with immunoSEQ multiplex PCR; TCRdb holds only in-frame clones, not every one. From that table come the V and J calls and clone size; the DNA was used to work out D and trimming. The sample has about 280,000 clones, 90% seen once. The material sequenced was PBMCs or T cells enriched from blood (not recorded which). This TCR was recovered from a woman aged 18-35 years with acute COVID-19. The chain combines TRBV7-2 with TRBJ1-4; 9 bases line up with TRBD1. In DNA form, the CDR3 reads TGTGCCAGCAGCTTAGGACAGGGGGCTAATGAAAAACTGTTTTTT. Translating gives CASSLGQGANEKLFF.